Listed below are T cell receptor beta chains from one sample, sequenced in a study of Graves' ophthalmopathy and Graves' hyperthyroidism. Via MiXCR, TCRdb re-called the multiplex PCR reads, giving one row per CDR3 protein. The repertoire holds some 200,000 distinct CDR3 sequences, with roughly 27% as singletons. The sequenced sample consisted of peripheral blood. These receptors came from a man aged 45-60 years with Graves' ophthalmopathy. The CDR3 runs from the conserved cysteine through the conserved F or W. A D gene is named only where the DNA matches it firmly. Rows may omit the clone size; those that give it use once, few, many or a size class.

CDR3nt	CDR3aa	d_gene	abundance	len	j_gene	v_gene
TGTGCCATCAGTCAGCTAGGGGGGACCCAGTACTTC	CAISQLGGTQYF	-	-	12	TRBJ2-5	TRBV6-1
TGTGCCACCAGTGACTCCGGGACAGGTGCACAAGAGACCCAGTACTTC	CATSDSGTGAQETQYF	TRBD1	-	16	TRBJ2-5	TRBV24-1
TGCGCCAGCAGCAAGTACGGGCCTTCCTACGAGCAGTACTTC	CASSKYGPSYEQYF	-	many	14	TRBJ2-7	TRBV5-1
TGTGCCAGCACCGAAGGGTTTGGTGAGCTGTTTTTT	CASTEGFGELFF	-	many	12	TRBJ2-2	TRBV6-2/TRBV6-3
TGTGCCAGCATGCGGACAGTCACAAGCTACGAGCAGTACTTC	CASMRTVTSYEQYF	-	-	14	TRBJ2-7	TRBV28
TGTGCCAGCAGTGAATCTAGTGTCGGCACTGAAGCTTTCTTT	CASSESSVGTEAFF	-	-	14	TRBJ1-1	TRBV2
TGTGCCAGCAGGGAACGGATCCAAGAGACCCAGTACTTC	CASRERIQETQYF	-	many	13	TRBJ2-5	TRBV28
TGTGCCAGCAGTTTTGGACCCTCAAGCTCCTACGAGCAGTACTTC	CASSFGPSSSYEQYF	-	-	15	TRBJ2-7	TRBV12-3/TRBV12-4
TGTGCCAGCAGCGGGACAGGGGCGGACACTGAAGCTTTCTTT	CASSGTGADTEAFF	TRBD1	many	14	TRBJ1-1	TRBV7-2
TGTGCCAGCAGCTTATCTGCCAGGGAGGACACTGAAGCTTTCTTT	CASSLSAREDTEAFF	-	-	15	TRBJ1-1	TRBV7-3
TGTGCCACCAGTGGGGACAGGGGGCCCCAATCCTACGAGCAGTACTTC	CATSGDRGPQSYEQYF	TRBD1	many	16	TRBJ2-7	TRBV24-1
TGTGCCAGTAGTATAGGCTACACTGAAGCTTTCTTT	CASSIGYTEAFF	-	-	12	TRBJ1-1	TRBV19
TGTGCCAGCAGCTTAGACACAGGGGTTCACACTGAAGCTTTCTTT	CASSLDTGVHTEAFF	TRBD1	many	15	TRBJ1-1	TRBV11-2
TGTGCCACCCTAGCGGGAGGCACCTACGAGCAGTACTTC	CATLAGGTYEQYF	TRBD2	-	13	TRBJ2-7	TRBV6-1
TGTGCCACCAGCAGAGACAGTTCTAACTATGGCTACACCTTC	CATSRDSSNYGYTF	-	-	14	TRBJ1-2	TRBV15
TGTGCCAGCAGTTCCTACGTACAGGGGAACCAAGAGACCCAGTACTTC	CASSSYVQGNQETQYF	TRBD1	few	16	TRBJ2-5	TRBV28
TGTGCCAGCGGGGACGGCGGCTATGGCTACACCTTC	CASGDGGYGYTF	-	-	12	TRBJ1-2	TRBV6-1
TGTGCCAGCAGCTCCTTTAGCGGGACGAACACCGGGGAGCTGTTTTTT	CASSSFSGTNTGELFF	TRBD2	-	16	TRBJ2-2	TRBV11-1
TGTGCCACCCGGGCGGGGCAGGGAAAGAGGGATCGGCCCCAGCATTTT	CATRAGQGKRDRPQHF	-	many	16	TRBJ1-5	TRBV6-5
TGTGCCAGCAGCTTAGGAGGGGATCCCGGGGAGCTGTTTTTT	CASSLGGDPGELFF	-	few	14	TRBJ2-2	TRBV7-8
TGTGCCTGGACCCGGGACAGCCAAGAGACCCAGTACTTC	CAWTRDSQETQYF	TRBD1	many	13	TRBJ2-5	TRBV30
TGTGCCAGCAGTTCCCCGGGACTAGCGGACCAAGAGACCCAGTACTTC	CASSSPGLADQETQYF	TRBD2	many	16	TRBJ2-5	TRBV28
TGTGCCAGCAGCTTAGGGGGAGCAAGAAAAGAGACCCAGTACTTC	CASSLGGARKETQYF	-	many	15	TRBJ2-5	TRBV7-9
TGTGCCAGCAGTTACTCCTTGACAGGGCTCTGGGACACTGAAGCTTTCTTT	CASSYSLTGLWDTEAFF	TRBD1	-	17	TRBJ1-1	TRBV6-2/TRBV6-3
TGTGCCGCAGGGACATGGATGAACACTGAAGCTTTCTTT	CAAGTWMNTEAFF	-	-	13	TRBJ1-1	TRBV6-1
TGTGCCAGCAGTTACGGGGACACTGAAGCTTTCTTT	CASSYGDTEAFF	-	many	12	TRBJ1-1	TRBV6-5
TGTGCCAGCACTCGACTACCCACCGGGGAGCTGTTTTTT	CASTRLPTGELFF	-	-	13	TRBJ2-2	TRBV2
TGCGCCAGCAGCCAAGGGCCTAGGAGCTACGAGCAGTACTTC	CASSQGPRSYEQYF	-	-	14	TRBJ2-7	TRBV4-1
TGTGCTAGTGGTTTCTTCCCCGAGCAGTACTTC	CASGFFPEQYF	-	few	11	TRBJ2-7	TRBV12-5
TGCGCCAGCAGCGGGGAGGGGACACCGAACACTGAAGCTTTCTTT	CASSGEGTPNTEAFF	-	many	15	TRBJ1-1	TRBV5-1
TGTGCCACCGGGACTAGCGAGGAGACCCAGTACTTC	CATGTSEETQYF	TRBD2	-	12	TRBJ2-5	TRBV27
TGCAGTGCTGACAGGGTAGGGGGCTACGAGCAGTACTTC	CSADRVGGYEQYF	TRBD1	many	13	TRBJ2-7	TRBV20-1
TGCAGTGCTAGTACCTCGCCTGGACTTTTTGAGCAGTTCTTC	CSASTSPGLFEQFF	-	-	14	TRBJ2-1	TRBV20-1
TGTGCCAGCAGTTACGACAGTGGTGATCAGCCCCAGCATTTT	CASSYDSGDQPQHF	-	-	14	TRBJ1-5	TRBV6-2/TRBV6-3
TGTGCCAGCAGTGAAAGTGCTCAGTTCGGGGACGAGCATTACTTC	CASSESAQFGDEHYF	-	many	15	TRBJ2-7	TRBV6-1
TGCGCCAGCAGCCAAGAAATGTTACTAGCGGGAGGGCCCTACGAGCAGTACTTC	CASSQEMLLAGGPYEQYF	TRBD2	many	18	TRBJ2-7	TRBV4-3
TGTGCCAGCAGCGTAGTACCAGGGGGCTTGAGCACTGAAGCTTTCTTT	CASSVVPGGLSTEAFF	TRBD1	-	16	TRBJ1-1	TRBV9